Listed here are 12 T cell receptor beta chains from one sample, sequenced in a study of OX40 agonist ivuxolimab in advanced cancers. Data came from immunoSEQ multiplex PCR; TCRdb stores just in-frame clones and leaves some out. The sample contains 16,000 or so clones, over 70% of which appear only once. The sequences come from CD4+ or CD8+ T cells sorted from blood, collected in a trial of the OX40 agonist ivuxolimab. Every receptor here comes from an adult with an advanced solid tumor such as melanoma, head and neck, liver or kidney cancer.

The chain has TRBV6-6 and TRBJ2-7; unclear D gene. Looked up from germline, CDR1 is MNHNY and CDR2 is SVGAGI (reference sequence). Trimming removed 7 bases at V and 2 bases at J, with 6 bases between. The CDR3 sequence is 11 residues long. The CDR3 DNA reads TGTGCCAGCACCCAGGCCTACGAGCAGTACTTC. Amino acids: CASTQAYEQYF.

The chain recombines TRBV5-4 with TRBJ2-7, with TRBD2 matching 8 bases. The V and J ends lost 4 bases and 3 bases, in that order; junction bases with no gene match: 3. Germline V gene data show CDR1 as SGHNT and CDR2 as YYREEE (reference sequence). CDR3 length equals 13 residues. The CDR3 protein is CASSPGLVYEQYF. CDR3 DNA sequence: TGTGCCAGCAGCCCGGGACTAGTCTACGAGCAGTACTTC.

The chain couples TRBV7-9 to TRBJ2-4; D is possibly TRBD1 (6 bases). This CDR3 spans 16 amino acids. The germline CDR1 and CDR2 sequences are SEHNR and FQNEAQ (reference sequence). V shed 4 bases and J shed 8 bases, with 21 bases lying between them. The CDR3, as DNA: TGTGCCAGCAGCTCCACTGACAGGACGGTTGCGGACATTCAGTACTTC. Translation: CASSSTDRTVADIQYF.

The rearrangement joins TRBV13 to TRBJ2-2, with a possible D match to TRBD2 (5 bases). The CDR3 sequence is 16 residues long. Germline CDR1 is PRHDT and CDR2 is FYEKMQ (reference sequence). V was cut by 1 base and J by 5 bases, with 14 bases left in between. CDR3 in amino acids: CASSLEGRRGTGELFF. The CDR3 region has the DNA TGTGCCAGCAGCTTAGAGGGCAGGCGAGGGACCGGGGAGCTGTTTTTT.

V and J are TRBV9 and TRBJ2-3; D is tentatively TRBD1 or TRBD2 (5 bases each). V was clipped by 3 bases and J by 0 bases, with 11 bases between them. This CDR3 region has 15 residues. Germline loops: CDR1 SGDLS, CDR2 YYNGEE. The CDR3 protein is CASSGFGASTDTQYF. Written as DNA, the CDR3 is TGTGCCAGCAGCGGATTCGGGGCTAGCACAGATACGCAGTATTTT.

This clone was recorded only once. The chain couples TRBV9 to TRBJ1-1; no clear D. V lost 4 bases and J 4 bases, leaving 17 bases between the germline ends. CDR1 and CDR2 from the germline V gene are SGDLS and YYNGEE. This CDR3 has 15 amino acids. In DNA, the CDR3 is TGTGCCAGCAGCCCAGCCAAGGGCCCGGGCACTGAAGCTTTCTTT. Amino acids: CASSPAKGPGTEAFF.

This rearrangement joins TRBV28 to TRBJ2-2; D is undetermined. This CDR3 contains 15 residues. Germline V CDR1 and CDR2: MDHEN, SYDVKM. V was shortened by 3 bases and J by 3 bases, with 11 bases between the two germline ends. The CDR3 DNA reads as TGTGCCAGCAGTTTTTATGGCATAGACACCGGGGAGCTGTTTTTT. Its translation: CASSFYGIDTGELFF.

J is TRBJ2-1 and V is TRBV5-6; D ambiguous. In germline, CDR1 is SGHDT, CDR2 YYEEEE. V was trimmed by 0 bases and J by 8 bases, leaving 3 bases between them. This CDR3 is built from 11 residues. The CDR3 DNA reads as TGTGCCAGCAGCTTGGAGGATGAGCAGTTCTTC. Translation gives CASSLEDEQFF.

V and J are TRBV5-4 and TRBJ2-7; D is tentatively TRBD1 or TRBD2 (5 bases each). This CDR3 contains 16 residues. V lost 4 bases to trimming and J lost 3 bases, with 20 bases between them. The germline V gene has CDR1 SGHNT and CDR2 YYREEE (reference sequence). Here the CDR3 DNA reads TGTGCCAGCAGCGCAGCCGGGACCGCGCCCCTCTACGAGCAGTACTTC. Protein sequence: CASSAAGTAPLYEQYF.

The V gene is TRBV11-2, the J gene TRBJ1-1; 7 bases map to TRBD1. The germline CDR1 and CDR2 sequences are SGHAT and FQNNGV. Trimming took 1 base from V and 2 from J; bases not matched to a gene: 10. The CDR3 runs 17 residues. CDR3 in amino acids: CASSLGWETGINTEAFF. In DNA form, the CDR3 reads TGTGCCAGCAGCTTAGGATGGGAGACAGGGATTAACACTGAAGCTTTCTTT.

This clone was seen just once. The chain joins TRBV27 to TRBJ1-1; maybe TRBD1 (6 bases). From germline, CDR1 is MNHEY and CDR2 SMNVEV (reference sequence). V lost 1 base, J lost 0 bases, and 18 bases lay in between. This CDR3 comprises 18 residues. CDR3 coding DNA: TGTGCCAGCAGTTTATATTACGGGGGCCCGGTCCTGAACACTGAAGCTTTCTTT. This codes for CASSLYYGGPVLNTEAFF.

This clone occurred a few times. This chain connects TRBV13 to TRBJ2-7; TRBD1 matches 7 bases. This CDR3 is 14 amino acids long. The junction had 5 bases not matched to a gene; V was cut back by 2 bases and J by 4 bases. The V gene's germline CDR1 is PRHDT and CDR2 FYEKMQ (reference sequence). CDR3 bases: TGTGCCAGCAGCTTACTGGGACAGACATACGAGCAGTACTTC. This translates into CASSLLGQTYEQYF.